Sequencing of this T cell receptor beta chain was carried out in a study of cytomegalovirus exposure and HLA in healthy donors. Overall study context: Both the approximately 130 validation repertoires and the 666 first-cohort repertoires used the same platform, as reported by a later analysis.

V lost 3 bases, J lost 3 bases, and 12 bases lay in between. The CDR3 is made up of 14 amino acids. The germline CDR1 and CDR2 sequences are SGHNT and YENEEA. The assay was immunoSEQ multiplex PCR, and TCRdb's table has in-frame clones only and misses some. The table includes roughly 200,000 clones, about 89% detected once. As to this clone: Its antigen is currently unknown.

Study results and caveats: Per published reports, the classifier diagnosed cytomegalovirus status with high specificity and sensitivity. Most sequenced TCRs were rare (though some public TCRs occurred in many donors).

The sequenced sample consisted of PBMCs. This sequence joins TRBV11-3 and TRBJ2-7; D perhaps matches TRBD1 (6 bases). The clonotype comes from a man aged 25-45 years in good health and CMV-seropositive. CDR3 residues: CASSLDSGNYEQYF. CDR3 bases: TGTGCCAGCAGCTTGGACAGCGGAAACTACGAGCAGTACTTC.